Listed here are 23 T cell receptor beta chains from one sample, sequenced in a study of blood T cells in healthy people across ages. For the second PCR, which ran for roughly 7 to 11 cycles, a sample-barcoded 5' primer and a J-beta primer mix were used. TCRdb used MiXCR to reprocess the 5' RACE reads, holding one entry per CDR3 protein. The top ten clones hold 7% to 9% of a sample with some 1.4 million distinct CDR3 sequences, about 40% of them seen once. Sample: blood. Source of these receptors: a young woman in good health.

The CDR3 bases are TGTGCCAGCAGTGAGGACAGGGGAAGGAATGAGCAGTACTTC. This codes for CASSEDRGRNEQYF. The chain recombines TRBV12-3 or TRBV12-4 with TRBJ2-7; the match to TRBD1 covers 9 bases. V shed 5 bases and J 7 bases; nucleotides not matched to a gene: 9. This CDR3 has 14 residues.

The chain joins TRBV30 to TRBJ1-6; weak D call: TRBD1 (5 bases). Trimming stripped 4 bases from V and 8 bases from J, with 15 bases between. Germline V gene sequence: CDR1 GTSNPN, CDR2 SVGIG (reference sequence). This CDR3 has 14 residues. CDR3 coding DNA: TGTGCCTGGACTATCGCCGGGGGTGATTCACCCCTCCACTTT. Translating gives CAWTIAGGDSPLHF. The variable domain in full, with the rest retrieved from reference TRBV30 and TRBJ1-6, is SQTIHQWPATLVQPVGSPLSLECTVEGTSNPNLYWYRQAAGRGLQLLFYSVGIGQISSEVPQNLSASRPQDRQFILSSKKLLLSDSGFYLCAWTIAGGDSPLHFGNGTRLTVT.

This chain links TRBV5-1 with TRBJ2-3; the match to TRBD2 covers 9 bases. The CDR3 sequence is 18 residues long. V was pared by 4 bases and J by 1 base, with 13 bases of the junction left unmatched. Per the germline V gene, CDR1 is SGHRS and CDR2 is YFSETQ. Here the CDR3 DNA reads TGCGCCAGCAGCCCCGGACTAGCGCCTCGGGGTGGCACAGATACGCAGTATTTT. It is translated as CASSPGLAPRGGTDTQYF.

The J gene is TRBJ2-1, the V gene TRBV20-1; unclear D gene. CDR1 is DFQATT and CDR2 is SNEGSKA in the germline V gene (reference sequence). V gave up 4 bases and J gave up 7 bases, with 20 bases separating them. The CDR3 contains 15 residues. Written as DNA, the CDR3 is TGCAGTGCTATATCTAGGGTCTACATGAGGAATGAGCAGTTCTTC. Protein: CSAISRVYMRNEQFF.

The chain has TRBV6-1 and TRBJ1-5; the D gene is possibly TRBD1 (6 bases). V was shortened by 7 bases and J by 2 bases, with 15 bases between the two germline ends. Germline CDR1 MNHNS, CDR2 SASEGT. The CDR3 runs 15 residues. CDR3 DNA: TGTGCCAGCAAAGGACAGTTCGGGGGCAATCAGCCCCAGCATTTT. Amino acids: CASKGQFGGNQPQHF.

This clonotype has a handful of counts. V and J are TRBV7-3 and TRBJ2-1; D is undetermined. This CDR3 comprises 13 residues. V was shortened by 5 bases and J by 5 bases, with 10 bases between the two germline ends. Germline V gene data show CDR1 as SGHTA and CDR2 as FQGTGA. The CDR3 DNA reads as TGTGCCAGCAGCCCCCAGGATAACAATGAGCAGTTCTTC. This sequence encodes CASSPQDNNEQFF.

The chain combines TRBV12-5 with TRBJ2-4; D unclear. This CDR3 is 13 amino acids long. Trimming took 3 bases from V and 8 from J, leaving 11 bases between them. Germline-derived CDR1 and CDR2 are LGHNT and FRNRAP. The chain's CDR3 is CASGLKGPDIQYF. CDR3 nucleotides: TGTGCTAGTGGTTTAAAGGGTCCGGACATTCAGTACTTC.

This chain joins TRBV12-3 or TRBV12-4 and TRBJ2-2; D call uncertain. The CDR3 runs to 12 residues. Trimming shortened V by 7 bases and J by 5 bases, and 8 bases separated the two germline ends. The CDR3 bases are TGTGCCAGCAATTTTGGAACCGGGGAGCTGTTTTTT. Translating gives CASNFGTGELFF.

V gene TRBV6-1 combines with J gene TRBJ1-1; no clear D gene. CDR1 MNHNS and CDR2 SASEGT come from the germline V gene. Trimming cost V 1 base and J 10 bases, with 19 bases left between them. The CDR3 is 15 residues long. CDR3 bases: TGTGCCAGCAGTGAAGGGCTGGCCTCCGGAGAAGGAGCTTTCTTT. Amino acid sequence: CASSEGLASGEGAFF.

The rearrangement joins TRBV7-8 to TRBJ1-2, with 9 positions matching TRBD1. Germline V CDR1 and CDR2: SGHVS, FQNEAQ. CDR3 length equals 14 residues. Trimming removed 8 bases from V and 4 bases from J; junction bases left unmatched: 8. The chain's CDR3 is CASGKTGGGYGYTF. For the CDR3, the DNA is TGTGCCAGCGGCAAAACAGGGGGCGGCTATGGCTACACCTTC.

Remarks on this clonotype: Mismatch with germline at one junction end may stem from a read error. This sequence joins TRBV20-1 and TRBJ2-7; tentative D call: TRBD1 (6 bases). CDR1 DFQATT and CDR2 SNEGSKA come from the germline V gene (reference sequence). The CDR3 spans 15 residues. CDR3 nucleotide sequence: TGCAGTGCTAGAGGCATAGGGGGAGTCGGGTACGAGCAGTCCTTC. Its translation is CSARGIGGVGYEQSF.

V is TRBV5-5 and J is TRBJ1-1; D gene ambiguous. The length of the CDR3 is 12 residues. V gave up 2 bases and J gave up 6 bases, with 8 bases separating them. The germline V gene has CDR1 SGHKS and CDR2 YYEKEE (reference sequence). CDR3 protein: CASSLSLSEAFF. CDR3 in DNA: TGTGCCAGCAGCTTAAGTTTATCTGAAGCTTTCTTT.

V gene TRBV7-9 combines with J gene TRBJ2-1, with 8 bases that match TRBD2. This CDR3 spans 16 amino acids. V was pared by 5 bases and J by 10 bases, with 16 bases of the junction left unmatched. In germline, CDR1 is SEHNR, CDR2 FQNEAQ (reference sequence). The CDR3 nucleotides are TGTGCCAGCAGCCCAGGACCCGTGTTTAGCGGGAACGAGCAGTTCTTC. It translates to CASSPGPVFSGNEQFF.

The chain employs TRBV7-9 and TRBJ2-7; D gene uncertain. Trimming left V 4 bases short and J 4 bases short, with 14 bases between. Germline CDR1 reads SEHNR; CDR2 reads FQNEAQ (reference sequence). The CDR3 runs to 14 residues. CDR3 DNA: TGTGCCAGCAGCTCAAGCCTCCGGGCATACGAGCAGTACTTC. Protein product: CASSSSLRAYEQYF. The full variable domain, rest sourced from reference TRBV7-9 and TRBJ2-7, is DTGVSQNPRHKITKRGQNVTFRCDPISEHNRLYWYRQTLGQGPEFLTYFQNEAQLEKSRLLSDRFSAERPKGSFSTLEIQRTEQGDSAMYLCASSSSLRAYEQYFGPGTRLTVT.

Details on this clonotype: One base away lies a much larger clone, so this may be a sequencing read error. The chain combines TRBV10-3 with TRBJ2-1, with 11 positions matching TRBD2. The last part of the DNA fits TRBJ2-7 better; the J call may be wrong. This CDR3 spans 15 amino acids. Germline V gene sequence: CDR1 ENHRY, CDR2 SYGVKD. In nucleotides, the CDR3 is TGTGCCATCAGGACTAGCGGGGCTACCTACAATGAGCAGTACTTC. It codes for CAIRTSGATYNEQYF.

There are a few counts of this clonotype. The V call is TRBV13, the J call TRBJ2-7; TRBD2 is a possible D gene (5 bases). The germline V gene has CDR1 PRHDT and CDR2 FYEKMQ (reference sequence). CDR3 length: 14 amino acids. The V end was cut by 5 bases, the J end by 0 bases, with 11 bases between. CDR3 in amino acids: CASSHPGVSYEQYF. The CDR3 bases are TGTGCCAGCAGCCACCCCGGGGTCTCCTACGAGCAGTACTTC.

This clonotype has only a few counts. J is TRBJ2-1 and V is TRBV9, with a possible D match to TRBD2 (5 bases). V shed 4 bases and J shed 9 bases, with 26 bases lying between them. There are 17 residues in the CDR3. The germline V gene has CDR1 SGDLS and CDR2 YYNGEE. The CDR3 DNA sequence: TGTGCCAGCAGCTTTTCCCAGGTAATGAGTGGGGAGATTGAGCAGTTCTTC. Protein product: CASSFSQVMSGEIEQFF. Together with reference TRBV9 and TRBJ2-1, the CDR3 gives the full variable domain: DSGVTQTPKHLITATGQRVTLRCSPRSGDLSVYWYQQSLDQGLQFLIQYYNGEERAKGNILERFSAQQFPDLHSELNLSSLELGDSALYFCASSFSQVMSGEIEQFFGPGTRLTVL.

J is TRBJ2-3 and V is TRBV4-2, with D possibly being TRBD2 (6 bases). This CDR3 spans 16 amino acids. Germline V gene lookup returns CDR1 LGHNA and CDR2 YNFKEQ. V lost 0 bases to trimming and J lost 3 bases, with 13 bases between them. In nucleotides, the CDR3 is TGTGCCAGCAGCCAAGAGGTCACCGGGGGTACAGATACGCAGTATTTT. Translating gives CASSQEVTGGTDTQYF.

This clonotype showed up many times. This rearrangement joins TRBV6-6 to TRBJ2-5; 11 bases fit TRBD2. The V and J ends lost 6 bases and 5 bases, in that order; junction bases with no gene match: 5. The CDR3 has 14 amino acids. Germline V gene sequence: CDR1 MNHNY, CDR2 SVGAGI (reference sequence). The CDR3 region has the DNA TGTGCCAGCAGCCTTGCTAGCGGGGGGGAGACCCAGTACTTC. It encodes CASSLASGGETQYF.

The genes are TRBV7-9 and TRBJ2-3; D gene ambiguous. Looked up from germline, CDR1 is SEHNR and CDR2 is FQNEAQ (reference sequence). V was cut by 2 bases and J by 4 bases, with 19 bases left in between. The CDR3 totals 17 residues. The CDR3 nucleotides read TGTGCCAGCAGCTTATTGGCCGCGCCACCCGGTTCAGATACGCAGTATTTT. Its translation is CASSLLAAPPGSDTQYF.

This chain links TRBV7-2 with TRBJ2-4, with D possibly matching TRBD1 (6 bases). Matching the DNA end better, TRBJ2-7 makes the J call doubtful. The CDR3 loop spans 14 amino acids. Germline CDR1 and CDR2: SGHTA and FQGNSA. In DNA, the CDR3 is TGTGCCAGCAGCCTCTACAGGGAACCCGCCGAGCAGTACTTC. It is translated as CASSLYREPAEQYF.

V and J are TRBV6-5 and TRBJ2-3; D possibly corresponds to TRBD2 (6 bases). V lost 7 bases, J lost 1 base, and 12 bases lay in between. The CDR3 is 14 residues long. Per the germline V gene, CDR1 is MNHEY and CDR2 is SVGAGI. CDR3 sequence: CASKSGGGTDTQYF. The CDR3 DNA reads as TGTGCCAGCAAGAGCGGAGGGGGCACAGATACGCAGTATTTT.

This chain connects TRBV5-1 to TRBJ1-2; the D is unclear. The ends were cut back, 0 bases at V and 4 bases at J, with 10 bases in the middle. The germline CDR1 and CDR2 sequences are SGHRS and YFSETQ. There are 14 residues in the CDR3. In nucleotides, the CDR3 is TGCGCCAGCAGCTTGGAAGACACCGGCTATGGCTACACCTTC. Amino acid sequence: CASSLEDTGYGYTF.